A selection of T cell receptor beta chains follows, all from one sample in a study of shared T cell receptors in the human thymus. Produced via immunoSEQ multiplex PCR; TCRdb's table is partial and in-frame only. This sample carries about 660,000 clones, 70% to 90% of them seen once, and the ten largest clones take 0.0094%. These data also featured in a second study, about human thymus T cells.

The specimen was thymocytes. These receptors all come from a boy younger than two with a congenital heart defect. The CDR3 runs from the conserved cysteine through the conserved F or W. A D gene is named only where the DNA matches it firmly. Size values are once, few and many counts, or a class for expanded clones, and some rows have none.

d_call	clone_size	j_call	v_call	cdr3_nt	cdr3_aa
TRBD2	few	TRBJ2-2	TRBV4-3	TGCGCCAGCAGCCAAGGAGCGGGAGGGCCTAGGACCGGGGAGCTGTTTTTT	CASSQGAGGPRTGELFF
TRBD1	NA	TRBJ2-5	TRBV25-1	TGTGCCAGCAATGGGACAGTGGGAGAGACCCAGTACTTC	CASNGTVGETQYF
TRBD2	NA	TRBJ2-2	TRBV7-6	TGTGCCAGCAGCCCACTAGCGCGGGGGACCGGGGAGCTGTTTTTT	CASSPLARGTGELFF
TRBD1	NA	TRBJ2-1	TRBV28	TGTGCCAGCAGTTTACGAACAGGGGATGATTACAATGAGCAGTTCTTC	CASSLRTGDDYNEQFF
NA	NA	TRBJ1-2	TRBV19	TGTGCCAGTAGTAAACGCACGGAGTATGGCTACACCTTC	CASSKRTEYGYTF
NA	NA	TRBJ1-1	TRBV4-2	TGTGCCAGCAGCCAAGGGCCATGGGGCAGGGGGAACACTGAAGCTTTCTTT	CASSQGPWGRGNTEAFF
NA	NA	TRBJ1-4	TRBV4-1	TGCGCCAGCAGCCAATTTCCGTTACCGGTTAATGAAAAACTGTTTTTT	CASSQFPLPVNEKLFF
NA	NA	TRBJ1-1	TRBV6-6	TGTGCCAGCGTTGGGAGGACGGGGACTGAAGCTTTCTTT	CASVGRTGTEAFF
NA	NA	TRBJ1-1	TRBV7-9	TGTGCCAGCAGCTCAGACCGGGGTGAAGCTTTCTTT	CASSSDRGEAFF
TRBD2	NA	TRBJ2-1	TRBV15	TGTGCCACCACCAACCCGGGAGGGGTCCATGAGCAGTTCTTC	CATTNPGGVHEQFF
NA	once	TRBJ2-1	TRBV7-2	TGTGCCAGCAGCTTAGGAGGAAATCACGCCCACACGAATGAGCAGTTCTTC	CASSLGGNHAHTNEQFF
TRBD2	once	TRBJ2-7	TRBV30	TGTGCCTGGAGGGGACTAGCGCGCGAGCAGTACTTC	CAWRGLAREQYF
NA	NA	TRBJ1-1	TRBV7-2	TGTGCCAGCAGTACGACAGGTGACGGGAACACTGAAGCTTTCTTT	CASSTTGDGNTEAFF
TRBD2	NA	TRBJ2-7	TRBV4-2	TGTGCCAGCAGCCCACCTCAGGCCGGGGGGATTTCCTACGAGCAGTACTTC	CASSPPQAGGISYEQYF
TRBD2	NA	TRBJ2-3	TRBV5-6	TGTGCCAGCAGCTTTAGCGGGAGGGCCGGAGTTCCAGATACGCAGTATTTT	CASSFSGRAGVPDTQYF
NA	NA	TRBJ2-7	TRBV11-2	TGTGCCAGCAGCTTAGTACGACAGTCGTCCTACGAGCAGTACTTC	CASSLVRQSSYEQYF
NA	once	TRBJ2-7	TRBV30	TGTGCCTGGAGTGTACGGGGGAGCTCCTACGAGCAGTACTTC	CAWSVRGSSYEQYF
NA	NA	TRBJ2-7	TRBV6-6	TGTGCCAGCAGTTCTTCCTGGACAGTAACCTACGAGCAGTACTTC	CASSSSWTVTYEQYF
NA	few	TRBJ1-1	TRBV5-4	TGTGCCAGCAGCTTGTTGAGTACTGAAGCTTTCTTT	CASSLLSTEAFF
TRBD1	NA	TRBJ2-3	TRBV27	TGTGCCAGCAGGGGGGAGGCGGACAGGGGGTATAGGGATACGCAGTATTTT	CASRGEADRGYRDTQYF
TRBD2	NA	TRBJ2-2	TRBV29-1	TGCAGCGTTGATTTGCGGGAGGGTACGAACACCGGGGAGCTGTTTTTT	CSVDLREGTNTGELFF
TRBD1	NA	TRBJ2-5	TRBV12-5	TGTGCTAGTGGTTGGGACAGGGGGAACCCAGAGACCCAGTACTTC	CASGWDRGNPETQYF
TRBD2	NA	TRBJ2-1	TRBV6-5	TGTGCCAGCAGTGCGGGGGTCTCCTACAATGAGCAGTTCTTC	CASSAGVSYNEQFF
NA	once	TRBJ2-7	TRBV5-8	TGTGCCAGCAGCGGCCCGATGGGGGGGCGGACCTACGAGCAGTACTTC	CASSGPMGGRTYEQYF
NA	NA	TRBJ2-7	TRBV18	TGTGCCAGCTCACCGTCCACCTACGAGCAGTACTTC	CASSPSTYEQYF
NA	NA	TRBJ2-3	TRBV18	TGTGCCAGCTCACTCTATTCCGGGCCCCCGGAGGGAGATACGCAGTATTTT	CASSLYSGPPEGDTQYF
TRBD1	NA	TRBJ1-1	TRBV28	TGTGCCAGCAGTTCCCCATTTTCAGGGGGCTCTAACACTGAAGCTTTCTTT	CASSSPFSGGSNTEAFF
NA	NA	TRBJ1-2	TRBV5-1	TGCGCCAGCAGCTCCTGGGACTTCCCGATGAACTATGGCTACACCTTC	CASSSWDFPMNYGYTF
TRBD2	NA	TRBJ2-5	TRBV6-6	TGTGCCAGCACTTACGGGAGGGAGGGGGAAGAGACCCAGTACTTC	CASTYGREGEETQYF
NA	few	TRBJ1-6	TRBV19	TGTGCCAGTAGTATTGGACTGGACTATAATTCACCCCTCCACTTT	CASSIGLDYNSPLHF
NA	once	TRBJ2-7	TRBV4-2	TGTGCCAGCAGCCAAAACCGGGACACAACCTACGAGCAGTACTTC	CASSQNRDTTYEQYF
TRBD1	NA	TRBJ1-2	TRBV5-1	TGCGCCAGCAGCGAACTACAGGGGTCCTATGGCTACACCTTC	CASSELQGSYGYTF
TRBD1	NA	TRBJ2-2	TRBV5-6	TGTGCCAGCAGCTTGGCGGGACAGGGGGTCGGGGAGCTGTTTTTT	CASSLAGQGVGELFF
NA	NA	TRBJ1-5	TRBV6-1	TGTGCCAGCATCACCCAGGGCAGTAGCAATCAGCCCCAGCATTTT	CASITQGSSNQPQHF
NA	NA	TRBJ2-2	TRBV6-4	TGTGCCAGCAGTGCGGTAACCGGGGAGCTGTTTTTT	CASSAVTGELFF
NA	NA	TRBJ2-7	TRBV9	TGTGCCAGCAGCCCGGGGGCAGGGGGCTACGAGCAGTACTTC	CASSPGAGGYEQYF
TRBD1	NA	TRBJ2-5	TRBV14	TGTGCCAGCAGCCGCTGGGACAGGGGGGAGACCCAGTACTTC	CASSRWDRGETQYF
TRBD2	NA	TRBJ2-3	TRBV18	TGTGCCAGCTCATGCCGGACTAGCGGGGGGAAGAGCACAGATACGCAGTATTTT	CASSCRTSGGKSTDTQYF
TRBD1	NA	TRBJ1-4	TRBV18	TGTGCCAGCTCACCCTCGGACAGGGTGAGTGAAAAACTGTTTTTT	CASSPSDRVSEKLFF
TRBD1	NA	TRBJ1-1	TRBV5-8	TGTGCCAGCAGGAGTCCCGGGACAGGGGGCCATGAAGCTTTCTTT	CASRSPGTGGHEAFF
TRBD2	NA	TRBJ2-7	TRBV7-2	TGTGCCAGCAGCCAAGCGGGAGGGCCTGCCGAGCAGTACTTC	CASSQAGGPAEQYF
TRBD1	NA	TRBJ1-6	TRBV28	TGTGCCAGCAGTCCCCACACAGGGGCCGGGTCACCCCTCCACTTT	CASSPHTGAGSPLHF